This T cell receptor beta chain came from a study of blood T cell repertoires in COVID-19. Study context: PBMCs, B-cell-depleted T cells, or T cells provided the cDNA or gDNA that made up the material.

The V segment lost 3 bases and the J segment 5 bases; nucleotides outside the gene matches: 10. CDR3 length: 16 amino acids. Germline lookup yields CDR1 SGDLS and CDR2 YYNGEE. Profiled with immunoSEQ multiplex PCR; TCRdb holds only in-frame clones, not every one. The sample records 95,000 to 150,000 clones, roughly 88% being singletons. Sequences were obtained from peripheral blood. The chain has TRBV9 and TRBJ2-5, with TRBD1 matching over 10 bases. The receptor was derived from a man aged 35-49 years with acute or convalescent COVID-19. The CDR3, as DNA: TGTGCCAGCAGCGCTCCAGGGACAGGGGCGCAGGAGACCCAGTACTTC. This translates into CASSAPGTGAQETQYF.